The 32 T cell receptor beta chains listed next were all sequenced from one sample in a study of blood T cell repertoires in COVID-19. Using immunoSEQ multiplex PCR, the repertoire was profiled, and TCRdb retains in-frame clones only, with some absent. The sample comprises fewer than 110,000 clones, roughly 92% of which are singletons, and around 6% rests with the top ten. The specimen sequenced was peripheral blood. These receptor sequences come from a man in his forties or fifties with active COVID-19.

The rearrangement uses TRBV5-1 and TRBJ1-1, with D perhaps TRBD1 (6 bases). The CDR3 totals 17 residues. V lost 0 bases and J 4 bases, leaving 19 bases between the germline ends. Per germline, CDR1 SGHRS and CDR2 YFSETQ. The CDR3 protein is CASSLGPQTGESTEAFF. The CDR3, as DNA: TGCGCCAGCAGCTTGGGTCCCCAGACAGGCGAGAGCACTGAAGCTTTCTTT.

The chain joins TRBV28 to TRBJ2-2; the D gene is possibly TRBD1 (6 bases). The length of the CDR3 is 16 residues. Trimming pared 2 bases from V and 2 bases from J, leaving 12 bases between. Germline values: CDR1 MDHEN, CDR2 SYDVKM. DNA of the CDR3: TGTGCCAGCAGTTTAACCCAGGGGATAAACACCGGGGAGCTGTTTTTT. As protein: CASSLTQGINTGELFF.

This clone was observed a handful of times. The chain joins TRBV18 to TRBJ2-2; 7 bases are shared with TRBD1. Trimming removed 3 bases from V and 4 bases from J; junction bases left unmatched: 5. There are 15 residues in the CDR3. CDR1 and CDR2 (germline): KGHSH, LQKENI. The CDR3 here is CASSPPQGLTGELFF. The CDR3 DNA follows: TGTGCCAGCTCACCCCCACAGGGGCTCACCGGGGAGCTGTTTTTT.

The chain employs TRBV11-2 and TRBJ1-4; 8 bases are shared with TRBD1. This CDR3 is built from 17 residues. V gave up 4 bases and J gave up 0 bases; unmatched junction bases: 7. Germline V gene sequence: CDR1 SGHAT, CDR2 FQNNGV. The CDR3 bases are TGTGCCAGCAGCTCCGCGACAGGGGCGACAACTAATGAAAAACTGTTTTTT. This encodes CASSSATGATTNEKLFF.

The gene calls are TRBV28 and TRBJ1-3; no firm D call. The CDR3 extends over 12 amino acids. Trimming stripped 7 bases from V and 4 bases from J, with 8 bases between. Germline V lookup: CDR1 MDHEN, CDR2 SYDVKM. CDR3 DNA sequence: TGTGCCAGCACCTTCCGGGGAAACACCATATATTTT. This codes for CASTFRGNTIYF.

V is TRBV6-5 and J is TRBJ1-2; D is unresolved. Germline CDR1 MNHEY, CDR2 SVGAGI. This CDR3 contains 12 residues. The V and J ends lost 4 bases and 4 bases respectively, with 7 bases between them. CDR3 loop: CASSSDIYGYTF. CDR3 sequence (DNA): TGTGCCAGCAGTTCAGACATCTATGGCTACACCTTC.

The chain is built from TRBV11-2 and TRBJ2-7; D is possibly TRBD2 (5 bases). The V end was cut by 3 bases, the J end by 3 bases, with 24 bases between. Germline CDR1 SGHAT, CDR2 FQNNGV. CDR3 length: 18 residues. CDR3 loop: CASSLTVGAEAVNYEQYF. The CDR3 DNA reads TGTGCCAGCAGCTTGACCGTAGGAGCGGAGGCAGTAAACTACGAGCAGTACTTC. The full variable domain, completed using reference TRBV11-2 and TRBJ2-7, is EAGVAQSPRYKIIEKRQSVAFWCNPISGHATLYWYQQILGQGPKLLIQFQNNGVVDDSQLPKDRFSAERLKGVDSTLKIQPAKLEDSAVYLCASSLTVGAEAVNYEQYFGPGTRLTVT.

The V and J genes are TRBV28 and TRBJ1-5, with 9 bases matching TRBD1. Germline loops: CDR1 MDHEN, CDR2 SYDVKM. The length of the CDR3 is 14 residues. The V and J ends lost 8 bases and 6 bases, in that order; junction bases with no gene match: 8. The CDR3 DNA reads TGTGCCAGCGGGTCCACAGGGGGCTTTCAGCCCCAGCATTTT. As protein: CASGSTGGFQPQHF.

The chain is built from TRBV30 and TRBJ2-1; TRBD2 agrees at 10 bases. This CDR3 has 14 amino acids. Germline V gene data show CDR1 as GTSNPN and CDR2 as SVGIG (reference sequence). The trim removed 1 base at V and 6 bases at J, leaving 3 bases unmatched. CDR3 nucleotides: TGTGCCTGGAGTGGACTAGCGGGTTTCAATGAGCAGTTCTTC. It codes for CAWSGLAGFNEQFF.

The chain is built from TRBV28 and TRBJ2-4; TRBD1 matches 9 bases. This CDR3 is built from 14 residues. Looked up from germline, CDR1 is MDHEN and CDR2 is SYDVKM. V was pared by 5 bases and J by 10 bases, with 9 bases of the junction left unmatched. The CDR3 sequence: CASSPPGQGLIQYF. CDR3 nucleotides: TGTGCCAGCAGTCCGCCGGGACAGGGACTTATTCAGTACTTC.

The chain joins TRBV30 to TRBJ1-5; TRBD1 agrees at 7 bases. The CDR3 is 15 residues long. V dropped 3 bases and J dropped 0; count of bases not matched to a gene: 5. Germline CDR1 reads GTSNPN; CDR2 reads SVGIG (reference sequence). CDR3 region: CAWRDGTASNQPQHF. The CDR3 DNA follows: TGTGCCTGGAGGGACGGGACAGCTAGCAATCAGCCCCAGCATTTT.

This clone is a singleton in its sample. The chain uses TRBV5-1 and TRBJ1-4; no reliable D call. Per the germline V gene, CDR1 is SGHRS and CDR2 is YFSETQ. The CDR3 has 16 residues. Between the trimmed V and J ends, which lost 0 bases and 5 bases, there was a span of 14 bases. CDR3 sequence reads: CASSLAPPSINEKLFF. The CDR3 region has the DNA TGCGCCAGCAGCTTGGCCCCCCCGAGCATCAATGAAAAACTGTTTTTT.

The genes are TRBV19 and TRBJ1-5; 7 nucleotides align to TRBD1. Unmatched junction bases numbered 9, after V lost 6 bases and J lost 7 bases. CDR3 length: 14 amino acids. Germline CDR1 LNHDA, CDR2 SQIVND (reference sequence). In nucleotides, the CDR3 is TGTGCCAGTAGCTTACAGGGGATAGGCCAGCCCCAGCATTTT. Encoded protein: CASSLQGIGQPQHF.

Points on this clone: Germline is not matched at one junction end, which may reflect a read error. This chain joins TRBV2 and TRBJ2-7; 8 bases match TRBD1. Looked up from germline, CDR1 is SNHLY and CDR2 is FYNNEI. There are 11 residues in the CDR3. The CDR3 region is CASSLRDRTNF. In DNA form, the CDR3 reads TGTGCCAGCAGTCTACGGGACAGGACAAACTTC.

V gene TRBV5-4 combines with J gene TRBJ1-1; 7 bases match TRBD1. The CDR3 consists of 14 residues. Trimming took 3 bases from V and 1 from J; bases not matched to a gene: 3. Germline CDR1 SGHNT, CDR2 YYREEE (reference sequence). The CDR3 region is CASSSRQGNTEAFF. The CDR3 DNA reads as TGTGCCAGCAGCTCCCGACAGGGGAACACTGAAGCTTTCTTT.

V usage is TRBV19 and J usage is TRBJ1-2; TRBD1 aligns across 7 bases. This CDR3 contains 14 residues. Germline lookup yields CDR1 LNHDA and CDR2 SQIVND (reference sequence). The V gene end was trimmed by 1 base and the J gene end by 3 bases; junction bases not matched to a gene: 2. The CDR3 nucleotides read TGTGCCAGTAGTATAGGACAGGGTCACTATGGCTACACCTTC. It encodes CASSIGQGHYGYTF.

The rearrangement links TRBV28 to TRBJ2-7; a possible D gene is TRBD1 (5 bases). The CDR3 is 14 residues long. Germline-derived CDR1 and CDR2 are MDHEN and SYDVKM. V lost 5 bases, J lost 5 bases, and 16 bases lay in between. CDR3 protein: CASSPGWMTDEQYF. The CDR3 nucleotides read TGTGCCAGCAGTCCCGGATGGATGACAGACGAGCAGTACTTC.

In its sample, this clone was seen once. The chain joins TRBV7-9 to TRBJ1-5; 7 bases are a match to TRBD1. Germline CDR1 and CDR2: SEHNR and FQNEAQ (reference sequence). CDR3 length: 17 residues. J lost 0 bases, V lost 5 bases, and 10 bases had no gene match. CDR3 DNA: TGTGCCAGCAGCACCCGGGACAGCGAGTTTAGCAATCAGCCCCAGCATTTT. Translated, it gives CASSTRDSEFSNQPQHF.

The CDR3, as DNA: TGCGCCAGCAGCGCCGCCCCTCTAGAAGACCGTTACCAGCCCCAGCATTTT. Protein sequence: CASSAAPLEDRYQPQHF. V and J are TRBV5-1 and TRBJ1-5; no clear D. V was shortened by 4 bases and J by 7 bases, with 24 bases between the two germline ends. Per the germline V gene, CDR1 is SGHRS and CDR2 is YFSETQ. The CDR3 covers 17 residues.

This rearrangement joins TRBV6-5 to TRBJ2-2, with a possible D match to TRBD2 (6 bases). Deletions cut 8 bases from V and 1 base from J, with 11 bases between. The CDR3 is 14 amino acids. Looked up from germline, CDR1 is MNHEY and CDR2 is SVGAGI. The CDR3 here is CASPGDLNTGELFF. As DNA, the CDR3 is TGTGCCAGCCCCGGGGACTTGAACACCGGGGAGCTGTTTTTT.

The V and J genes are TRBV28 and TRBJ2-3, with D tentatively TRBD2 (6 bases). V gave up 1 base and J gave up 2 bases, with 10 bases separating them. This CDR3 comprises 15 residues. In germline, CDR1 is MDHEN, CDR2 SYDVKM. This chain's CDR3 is CASSLYGTPTDTQYF. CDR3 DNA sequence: TGTGCCAGCAGTTTATACGGGACTCCCACAGATACGCAGTATTTT. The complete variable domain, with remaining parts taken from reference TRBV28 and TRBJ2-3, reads DVKVTQSSRYLVKRTGEKVFLECVQDMDHENMFWYRQDPGLGLRLIYFSYDVKMKEKGDIPEGYSVSREKKERFSLILESASTNQTSMYLCASSLYGTPTDTQYFGPGTRLTVL.

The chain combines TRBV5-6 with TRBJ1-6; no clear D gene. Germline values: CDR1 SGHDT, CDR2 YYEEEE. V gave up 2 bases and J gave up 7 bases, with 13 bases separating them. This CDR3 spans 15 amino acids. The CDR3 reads CASSLMGSGNSPLHF. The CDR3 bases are TGTGCCAGCAGCTTAATGGGTTCAGGCAATTCACCCCTCCACTTT.

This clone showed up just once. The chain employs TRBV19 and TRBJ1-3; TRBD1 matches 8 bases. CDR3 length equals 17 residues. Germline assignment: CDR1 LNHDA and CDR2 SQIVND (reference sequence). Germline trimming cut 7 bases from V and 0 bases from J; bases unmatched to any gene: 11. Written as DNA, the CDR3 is TGTGCCAGTACCGGACAGGGCGGCTGGTACTCTGGAAACACCATATATTTT. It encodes CASTGQGGWYSGNTIYF.

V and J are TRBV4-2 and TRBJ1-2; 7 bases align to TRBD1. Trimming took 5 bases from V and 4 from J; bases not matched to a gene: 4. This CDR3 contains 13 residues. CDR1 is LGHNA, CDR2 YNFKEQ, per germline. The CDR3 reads CASSNQGGYGYTF. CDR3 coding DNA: TGTGCCAGCAGCAACCAGGGGGGCTATGGCTACACCTTC.

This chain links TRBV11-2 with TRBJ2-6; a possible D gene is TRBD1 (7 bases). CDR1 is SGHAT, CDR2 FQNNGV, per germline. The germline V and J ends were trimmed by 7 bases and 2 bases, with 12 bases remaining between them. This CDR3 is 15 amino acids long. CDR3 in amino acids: CASTQGGAGANVLTF. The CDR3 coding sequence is TGTGCCAGCACTCAGGGGGGCGCTGGGGCCAACGTCCTGACTTTC. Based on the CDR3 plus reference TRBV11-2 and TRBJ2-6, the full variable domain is EAGVAQSPRYKIIEKRQSVAFWCNPISGHATLYWYQQILGQGPKLLIQFQNNGVVDDSQLPKDRFSAERLKGVDSTLKIQPAKLEDSAVYLCASTQGGAGANVLTFGAGSRLTVL.

For the CDR3, the DNA is TGTGCCAGCAGCTCCGACAGGTGGGGCTCTGGAAACACCATATATTTT. This sequence encodes CASSSDRWGSGNTIYF. The chain links TRBV7-2 to TRBJ1-3; TRBD1 might be the D (6 bases). Germline CDR1 reads SGHTA; CDR2 reads FQGNSA. Trimming cost V 4 bases and J 0 bases, with 13 bases left between them. This CDR3 is 16 amino acids long.

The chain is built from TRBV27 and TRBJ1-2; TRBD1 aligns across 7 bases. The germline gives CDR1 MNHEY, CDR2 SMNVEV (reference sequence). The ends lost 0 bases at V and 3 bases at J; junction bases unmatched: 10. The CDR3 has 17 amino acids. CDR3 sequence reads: CASSLSAETGYDYGYTF. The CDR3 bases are TGTGCCAGCAGTTTATCCGCTGAGACAGGGTATGACTATGGCTACACCTTC.

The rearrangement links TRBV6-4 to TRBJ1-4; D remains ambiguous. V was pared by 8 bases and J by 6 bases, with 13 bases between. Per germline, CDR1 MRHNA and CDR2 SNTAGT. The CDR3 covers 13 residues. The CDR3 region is CASVTRGYEKLFF. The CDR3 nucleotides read TGTGCCAGCGTAACAAGAGGTTATGAAAAACTGTTTTTT.

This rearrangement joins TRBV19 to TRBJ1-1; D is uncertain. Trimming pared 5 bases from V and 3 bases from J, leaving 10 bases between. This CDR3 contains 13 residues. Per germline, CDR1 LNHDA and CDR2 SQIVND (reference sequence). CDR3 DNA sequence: TGTGCCAGTAGTGGCACGGCGGACACTGAAGCTTTCTTT. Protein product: CASSGTADTEAFF.

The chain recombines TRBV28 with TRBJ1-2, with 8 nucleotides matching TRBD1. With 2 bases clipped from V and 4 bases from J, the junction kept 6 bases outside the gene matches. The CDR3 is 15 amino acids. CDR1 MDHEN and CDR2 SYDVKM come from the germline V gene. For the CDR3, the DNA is TGTGCCAGCAGTTTAGGGCCAGGGGGCTCCTATGGCTACACCTTC. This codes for CASSLGPGGSYGYTF.

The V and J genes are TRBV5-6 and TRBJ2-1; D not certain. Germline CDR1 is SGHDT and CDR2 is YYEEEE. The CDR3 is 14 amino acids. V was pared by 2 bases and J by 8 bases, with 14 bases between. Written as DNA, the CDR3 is TGTGCCAGCAGCTTTCCCACCGGTCGCTATGAGCAGTTCTTC. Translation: CASSFPTGRYEQFF.

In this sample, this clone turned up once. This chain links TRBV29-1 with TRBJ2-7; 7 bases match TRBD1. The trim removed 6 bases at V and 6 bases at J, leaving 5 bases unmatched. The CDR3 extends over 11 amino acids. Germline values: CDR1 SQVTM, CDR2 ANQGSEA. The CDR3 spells CSVRQGFEQYF. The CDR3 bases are TGCAGCGTAAGACAGGGCTTCGAGCAGTACTTC.